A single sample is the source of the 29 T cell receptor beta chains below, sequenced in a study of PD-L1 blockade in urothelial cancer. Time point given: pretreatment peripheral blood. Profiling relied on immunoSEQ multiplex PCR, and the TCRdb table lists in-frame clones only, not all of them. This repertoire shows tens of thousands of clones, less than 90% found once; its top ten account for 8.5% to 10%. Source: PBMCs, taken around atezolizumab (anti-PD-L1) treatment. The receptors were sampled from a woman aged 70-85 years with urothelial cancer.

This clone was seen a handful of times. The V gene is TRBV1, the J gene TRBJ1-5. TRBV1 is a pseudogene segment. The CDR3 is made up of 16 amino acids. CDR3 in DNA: TGCACCAGCAGACAAGGGGTCCGGGAAAGCAATCAGCCCCAGCATTTT. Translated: CTSRQGVRESNQPQHF.

CDR3 residues: CASSKPGQGVDTQYF. In DNA form, the CDR3 reads TGTGCCAGCAGTAAGCCGGGACAGGGGGTTGATACGCAGTATTTT. This chain uses TRBV27 with TRBJ2-3, with 11 bases fitting TRBD1. V shed 5 bases, J shed 6 bases, and the junction held 7 bases outside the gene matches. The length of the CDR3 is 15 residues. The germline V gene encodes CDR1 MNHEY and CDR2 SMNVEV (reference sequence).

The CDR3 here is CASSLYNHRWSGELFF. CDR3 bases: TGTGCCAGCAGTTTATATAATCACAGGTGGTCCGGGGAGCTGTTTTTT. The chain couples TRBV27 to TRBJ2-2, with D possibly being TRBD1 (5 bases). The CDR3 is 16 residues long. The V end lost 1 base, the J end lost 6 bases, and 15 bases lay between the germline ends. Germline CDR1 reads MNHEY; CDR2 reads SMNVEV (reference sequence).

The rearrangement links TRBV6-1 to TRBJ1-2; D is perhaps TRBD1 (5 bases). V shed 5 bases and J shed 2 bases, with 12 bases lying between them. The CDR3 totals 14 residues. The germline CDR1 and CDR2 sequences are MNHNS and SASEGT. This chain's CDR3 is CASSFDSNNYGYTF. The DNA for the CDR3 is TGTGCCAGCAGTTTCGACAGCAACAACTATGGCTACACCTTC.

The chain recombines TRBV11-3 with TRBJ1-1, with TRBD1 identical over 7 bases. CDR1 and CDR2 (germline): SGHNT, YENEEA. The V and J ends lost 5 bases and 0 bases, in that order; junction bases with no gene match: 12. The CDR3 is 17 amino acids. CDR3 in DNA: TGTGCCAGCAGCCCTGGTGGAACAGGGGCAATGAACACTGAAGCTTTCTTT. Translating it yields CASSPGGTGAMNTEAFF.

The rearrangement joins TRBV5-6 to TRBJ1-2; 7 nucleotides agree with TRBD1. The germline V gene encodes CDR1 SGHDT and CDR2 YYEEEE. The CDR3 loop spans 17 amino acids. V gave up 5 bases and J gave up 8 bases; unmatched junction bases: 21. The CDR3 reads CASSSVEGGNLWKGYTF. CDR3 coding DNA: TGTGCCAGCAGTTCCGTTGAAGGGGGCAATTTGTGGAAAGGCTACACCTTC.

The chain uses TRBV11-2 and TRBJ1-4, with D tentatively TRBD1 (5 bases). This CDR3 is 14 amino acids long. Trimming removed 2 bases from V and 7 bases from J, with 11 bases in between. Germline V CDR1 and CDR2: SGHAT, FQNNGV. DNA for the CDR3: TGTGCCAGCAGCTTACGGGGGGGGGTTGAAAAACTGTTTTTT. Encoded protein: CASSLRGGVEKLFF.

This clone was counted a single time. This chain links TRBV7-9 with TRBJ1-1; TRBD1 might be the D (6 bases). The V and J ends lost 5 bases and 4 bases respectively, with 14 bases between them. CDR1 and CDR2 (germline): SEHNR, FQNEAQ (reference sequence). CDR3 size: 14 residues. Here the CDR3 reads CASSRQGSATEAFF. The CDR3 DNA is TGTGCCAGCAGCCGCCAGGGGTCGGCCACTGAAGCTTTCTTT. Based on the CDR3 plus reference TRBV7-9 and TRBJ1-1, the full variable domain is DTGVSQNPRHKITKRGQNVTFRCDPISEHNRLYWYRQTLGQGPEFLTYFQNEAQLEKSRLLSDRFSAERPKGSFSTLEIQRTEQGDSAMYLCASSRQGSATEAFFGQGTRLTVV.

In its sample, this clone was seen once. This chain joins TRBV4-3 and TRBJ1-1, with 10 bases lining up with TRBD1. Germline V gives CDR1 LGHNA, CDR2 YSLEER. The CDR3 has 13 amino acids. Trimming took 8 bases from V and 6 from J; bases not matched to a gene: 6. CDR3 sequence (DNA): TGCGCCAGCGCCAGACAGGGGGCCTCTGAAGCTTTCTTT. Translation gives CASARQGASEAFF.

CDR3 amino acids: CASSYRAFDTDNYGYTF. CDR3 bases: TGTGCCAGCAGTTACAGGGCCTTTGACACCGATAACTATGGCTACACCTTC. This chain links TRBV27 with TRBJ1-2; TRBD1 is a possible D gene (6 bases). The CDR3 totals 17 residues. The germline gives CDR1 MNHEY, CDR2 SMNVEV (reference sequence). Trimming shortened V by 4 bases and J by 1 base, and 19 bases separated the two germline ends.

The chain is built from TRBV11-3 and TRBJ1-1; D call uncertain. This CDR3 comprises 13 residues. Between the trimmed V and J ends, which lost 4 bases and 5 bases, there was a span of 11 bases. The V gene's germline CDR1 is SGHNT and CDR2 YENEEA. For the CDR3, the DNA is TGTGCCAGCAGCTGGACGGGAGGGACTGAAGCTTTCTTT. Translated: CASSWTGGTEAFF.

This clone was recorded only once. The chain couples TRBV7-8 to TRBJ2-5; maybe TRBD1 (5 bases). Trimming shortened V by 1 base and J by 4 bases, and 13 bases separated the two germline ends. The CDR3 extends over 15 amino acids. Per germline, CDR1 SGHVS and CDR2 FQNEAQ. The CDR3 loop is CASSLGPGSVETQYF. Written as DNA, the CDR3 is TGTGCCAGCAGCTTAGGCCCAGGGTCGGTAGAGACCCAGTACTTC.

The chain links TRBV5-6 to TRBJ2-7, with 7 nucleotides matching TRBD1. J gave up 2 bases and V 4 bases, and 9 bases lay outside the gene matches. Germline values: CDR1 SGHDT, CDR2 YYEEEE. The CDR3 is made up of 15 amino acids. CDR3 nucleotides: TGTGCCAGCAGCCCCGGGACAGTGTCCCCCTACGAGCAGTACTTC. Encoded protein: CASSPGTVSPYEQYF.

DNA of the CDR3: TGTGCCAGCAGTTACTCGACAGGGGGATCGGATGAGCAGTTCTTC. Protein sequence: CASSYSTGGSDEQFF. The chain links TRBV2 to TRBJ2-1; the match to TRBD1 covers 9 bases. This CDR3 spans 15 amino acids. The V segment lost 5 bases and the J segment 8 bases; nucleotides outside the gene matches: 10. From germline, CDR1 is SNHLY and CDR2 FYNNEI.

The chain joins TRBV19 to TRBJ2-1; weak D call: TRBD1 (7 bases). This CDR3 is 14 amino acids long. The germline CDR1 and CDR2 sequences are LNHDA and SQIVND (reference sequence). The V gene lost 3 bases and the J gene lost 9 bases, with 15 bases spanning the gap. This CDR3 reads CASSIRSQGGEQFF. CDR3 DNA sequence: TGTGCCAGTAGTATTCGCTCGCAGGGGGGTGAGCAGTTCTTC.

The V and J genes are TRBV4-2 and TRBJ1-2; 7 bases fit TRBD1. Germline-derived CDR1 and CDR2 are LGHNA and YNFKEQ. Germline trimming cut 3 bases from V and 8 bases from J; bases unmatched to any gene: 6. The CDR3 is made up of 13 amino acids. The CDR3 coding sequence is TGTGCCAGCAGCCATCGGACAGGCGGAGGCTACACCTTC. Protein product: CASSHRTGGGYTF.

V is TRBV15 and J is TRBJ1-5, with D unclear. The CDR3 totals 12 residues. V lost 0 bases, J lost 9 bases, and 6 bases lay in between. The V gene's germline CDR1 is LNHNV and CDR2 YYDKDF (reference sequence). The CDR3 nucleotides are TGTGCCACCAGCAGAGATAACGGGCCCCAGCATTTT. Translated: CATSRDNGPQHF. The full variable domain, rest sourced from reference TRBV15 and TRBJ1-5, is DAMVIQNPRYQVTQFGKPVTLSCSQTLNHNVMYWYQQKSSQAPKLLFHYYDKDFNNEADTPDNFQSRRPNTSFCFLDIRSPGLGDTAMYLCATSRDNGPQHFGDGTRLSIL.

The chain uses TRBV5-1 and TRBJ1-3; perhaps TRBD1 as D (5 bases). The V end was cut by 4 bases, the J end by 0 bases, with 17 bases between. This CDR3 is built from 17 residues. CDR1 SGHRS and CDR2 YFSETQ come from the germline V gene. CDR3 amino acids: CASSPGHTDISGNTIYF. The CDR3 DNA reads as TGCGCCAGCAGCCCAGGACACACGGATATCTCTGGAAACACCATATATTTT.

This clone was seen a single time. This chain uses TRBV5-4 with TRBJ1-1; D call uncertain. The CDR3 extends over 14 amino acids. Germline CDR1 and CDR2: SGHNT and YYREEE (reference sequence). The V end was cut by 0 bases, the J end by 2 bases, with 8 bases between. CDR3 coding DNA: TGTGCCAGCAGCTTGGACCGGTTCAACACTGAAGCTTTCTTT. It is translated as CASSLDRFNTEAFF.

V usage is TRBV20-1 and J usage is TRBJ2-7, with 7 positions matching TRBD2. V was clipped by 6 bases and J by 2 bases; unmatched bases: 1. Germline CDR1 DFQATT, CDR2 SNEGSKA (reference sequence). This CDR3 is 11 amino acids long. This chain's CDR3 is CSAGGTYEQYF. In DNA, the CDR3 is TGCAGTGCGGGGGGGACCTACGAGCAGTACTTC.

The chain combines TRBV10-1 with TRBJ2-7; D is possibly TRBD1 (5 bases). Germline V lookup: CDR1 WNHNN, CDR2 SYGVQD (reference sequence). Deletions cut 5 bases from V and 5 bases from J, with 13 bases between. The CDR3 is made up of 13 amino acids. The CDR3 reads CASSHQGAHEQYF. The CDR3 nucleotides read TGCGCCAGCAGTCACCAGGGTGCCCACGAGCAGTACTTC.

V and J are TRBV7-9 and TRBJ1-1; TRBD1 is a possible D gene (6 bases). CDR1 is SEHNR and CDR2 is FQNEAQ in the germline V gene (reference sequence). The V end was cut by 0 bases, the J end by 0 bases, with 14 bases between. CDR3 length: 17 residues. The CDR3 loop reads CASSLATGTVMNTEAFF. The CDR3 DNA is TGTGCCAGCAGCTTAGCTACAGGGACGGTTATGAACACTGAAGCTTTCTTT.

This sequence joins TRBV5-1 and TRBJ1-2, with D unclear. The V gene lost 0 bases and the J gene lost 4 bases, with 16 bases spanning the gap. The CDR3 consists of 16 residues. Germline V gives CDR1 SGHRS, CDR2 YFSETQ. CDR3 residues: CASSLARGPKIYGYTF. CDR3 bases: TGCGCCAGCAGCTTGGCCCGCGGGCCTAAAATCTATGGCTACACCTTC.

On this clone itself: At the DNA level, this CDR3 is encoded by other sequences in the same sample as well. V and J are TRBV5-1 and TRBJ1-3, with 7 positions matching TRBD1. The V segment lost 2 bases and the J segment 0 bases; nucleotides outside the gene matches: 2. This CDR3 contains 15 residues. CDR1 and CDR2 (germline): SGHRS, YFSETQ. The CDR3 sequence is CASSLAGGSGNTIYF. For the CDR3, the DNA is TGCGCCAGCAGCTTAGCAGGGGGCTCTGGAAACACCATATATTTT.

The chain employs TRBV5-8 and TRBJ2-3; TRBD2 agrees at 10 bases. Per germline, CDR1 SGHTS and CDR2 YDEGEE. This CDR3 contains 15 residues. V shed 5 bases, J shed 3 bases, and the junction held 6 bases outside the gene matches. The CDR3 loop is CASRKLAGPTDTQYF. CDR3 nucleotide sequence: TGTGCCAGCAGAAAACTAGCGGGACCGACAGATACGCAGTATTTT.

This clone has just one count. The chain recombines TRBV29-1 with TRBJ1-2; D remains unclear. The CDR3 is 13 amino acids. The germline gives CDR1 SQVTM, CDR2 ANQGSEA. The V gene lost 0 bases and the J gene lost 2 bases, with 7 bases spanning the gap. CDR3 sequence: CSVEEQANYGYTF. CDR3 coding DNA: TGCAGCGTTGAAGAGCAGGCGAACTATGGCTACACCTTC. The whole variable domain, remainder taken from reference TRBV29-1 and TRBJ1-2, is SAVISQKPSRDICQRGTSLTIQCQVDSQVTMMFWYRQQPGQSLTLIATANQGSEATYESGFVIDKFPISRPNLTFSTLTVSNMSPEDSSIYLCSVEEQANYGYTFGSGTRLTVV.

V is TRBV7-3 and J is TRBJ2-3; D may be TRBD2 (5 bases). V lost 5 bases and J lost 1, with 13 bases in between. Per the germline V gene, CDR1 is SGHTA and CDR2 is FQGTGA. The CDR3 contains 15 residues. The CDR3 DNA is TGTGCCAGCAGCACCTCAGCGGAGGGCACAGATACGCAGTATTTT. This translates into CASSTSAEGTDTQYF.

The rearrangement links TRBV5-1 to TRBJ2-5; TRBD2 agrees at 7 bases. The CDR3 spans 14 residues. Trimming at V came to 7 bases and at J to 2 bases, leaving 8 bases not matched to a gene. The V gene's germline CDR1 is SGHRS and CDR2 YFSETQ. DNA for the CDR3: TGCGCCAGCGCGGGTGCGGGGGTTCAAGAGACCCAGTACTTC. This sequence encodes CASAGAGVQETQYF.

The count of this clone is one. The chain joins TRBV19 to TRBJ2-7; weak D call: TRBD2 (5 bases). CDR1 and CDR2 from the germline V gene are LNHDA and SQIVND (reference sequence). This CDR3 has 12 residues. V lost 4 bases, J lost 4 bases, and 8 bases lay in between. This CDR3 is CASSRSGYEQYF. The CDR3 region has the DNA TGTGCCAGTAGTAGGAGCGGATACGAGCAGTACTTC.